In this sample, the clone carrying this T cell receptor beta chain turned up a few times. This sample was included in a study of blood T cell repertoires in COVID-19. Study in general: COVID-19 samples, acute and convalescent, were from the United States, Italy and Spain.

Generated by immunoSEQ multiplex PCR, the TCRdb table keeps only in-frame clones and is missing some. The table shows more than 100,000 clones, with almost 85% occurring only once. The CDR3 has 13 amino acids. In germline, CDR1 is SGHDN, CDR2 FVKESK. V gave up 7 bases and J gave up 4 bases, with 12 bases separating them. Sample: peripheral blood. The origin of this receptor is a woman aged 25-40 years who had recovered from COVID-19. The genes are TRBV14 and TRBJ2-3, with unresolved D. The CDR3 loop reads CASTSQMSDTQYF. In DNA, the CDR3 is TGTGCCAGCACTTCTCAGATGTCAGATACGCAGTATTTT.